Listed below are T cell receptor beta chains from one sample, sequenced in a study of CD4+ T cells in melanoma. The method was immunoSEQ multiplex PCR; TCRdb's version includes in-frame clones alone and lacks a portion of them. The repertoire includes about 4,000 clones, about 70% of them detected once, and more than 30% sits in the top ten. The sequenced material came from cells from a culture (not recorded whether cultured in vitro). These TCRs come from a human donor with melanoma. Both conserved end residues are part of each CDR3. The D gene is left open where the match is weak. Some rows have no size entry. The others give once, few or many, or a class for an expanded clone.

J: TRBJ1-5
size: once
D: NA
V: TRBV10-2
CDR3: CASSEINNQPQHF
DNA: TGCGCCAGCAGTGAGATCAACAATCAGCCCCAGCATTTT

J: TRBJ1-1
size: NA
D: NA
V: TRBV3-1/TRBV3-2
CDR3: CASSQTLGNTEAFF
DNA: TGTGCCAGCAGCCAGACCCTTGGTAACACTGAAGCTTTCTTT

J: TRBJ2-1
size: NA
D: NA
V: TRBV21-1
CDR3: CASSHRGTGTKYNEQFF
DNA: TGTGCCAGCAGCCATCGAGGGACAGGTACAAAGTACAATGAGCAGTTCTTC

J: TRBJ2-3
size: NA
D: TRBD2
V: TRBV2
CDR3: CASSDILAGDTQYF
DNA: TGTGCCAGCAGTGATATTCTAGCGGGAGATACGCAGTATTTT

J: TRBJ1-1
size: large
D: TRBD1
V: TRBV18
CDR3: CASSPDRGTEAFF
DNA: TGTGCCAGCTCACCGGACAGGGGCACTGAAGCTTTCTTT

J: TRBJ1-6
size: NA
D: TRBD1
V: TRBV7-2
CDR3: CASSSSPTGGGSPLHF
DNA: TGTGCCAGCAGCTCTTCCCCGACAGGGGGCGGTTCACCCCTCCACTTT

J: TRBJ2-7
size: NA
D: NA
V: TRBV12-3/TRBV12-4
CDR3: CASSPAGIYEQYF
DNA: TGTGCCAGCAGTCCCGCGGGGATCTACGAGCAGTACTTC

J: TRBJ1-2
size: NA
D: NA
V: TRBV7-2
CDR3: CASSLYGTNTRGYTF
DNA: TGTGCCAGCAGCTTATATGGCACCAATACAAGGGGCTACACCTTC

J: TRBJ2-3
size: medium-sized
D: NA
V: TRBV13
CDR3: CASSYGRGTDTQYF
DNA: TGTGCCAGCAGCTACGGGAGAGGCACAGATACGCAGTATTTT

J: TRBJ1-5
size: few
D: NA
V: TRBV2
CDR3: CASSDFLKGNQPQHF
DNA: TGTGCCAGCAGTGACTTTCTAAAGGGCAATCAGCCCCAGCATTTT

J: TRBJ1-1
size: NA
D: NA
V: TRBV28
CDR3: CASSSSGQIEAFF
DNA: TGTGCCAGCAGTTCTTCAGGGCAGATAGAAGCTTTCTTT

J: TRBJ2-3
size: NA
D: NA
V: TRBV3-1/TRBV3-2
CDR3: CASSQRTGGSTDTQYF
DNA: TGTGCCAGCAGCCAACGGACCGGTGGTAGCACAGATACGCAGTATTTT

J: TRBJ2-5
size: NA
D: NA
V: TRBV3-1/TRBV3-2
CDR3: CASSQDLASGETQYF
DNA: TGTGCCAGCAGCCAAGATCTGGCCTCGGGGGAGACCCAGTACTTC

J: TRBJ2-3
size: NA
D: TRBD2
V: TRBV7-6
CDR3: CASSWGLAGDVPTPSTDTQYF
DNA: TGTGCCAGCAGCTGGGGTCTAGCGGGGGACGTACCAACCCCTAGCACAGATACGCAGTATTTT

J: TRBJ1-2
size: NA
D: TRBD1
V: TRBV11-2
CDR3: CASSSGGRGYTF
DNA: TGTGCCAGCAGTTCAGGGGGCCGTGGCTACACCTTC

J: TRBJ1-2
size: NA
D: NA
V: TRBV9
CDR3: CASSGYRDLDYGYTF
DNA: TGTGCCAGCAGCGGCTACAGGGATCTTGACTATGGCTACACCTTC

J: TRBJ1-2
size: once
D: TRBD1
V: TRBV9
CDR3: CASSSRTGKAYGYTF
DNA: TGTGCCAGCAGCTCCCGGACAGGGAAGGCCTATGGCTACACCTTC

J: TRBJ1-4
size: NA
D: NA
V: TRBV18
CDR3: CASSPATLNEKLFF
DNA: TGTGCCAGCTCACCGGCCACCCTTAATGAAAAACTGTTTTTT

J: TRBJ2-7
size: medium-sized
D: TRBD1
V: TRBV6-5
CDR3: CASSPGQGSYEQYF
DNA: TGTGCCAGCAGTCCGGGACAGGGCTCCTACGAGCAGTACTTC

J: TRBJ1-2
size: medium-sized
D: NA
V: TRBV7-9
CDR3: CASSPLLRGGYTF
DNA: TGTGCCAGCAGCCCCCTTCTTCGAGGTGGCTACACCTTC

J: TRBJ1-3
size: NA
D: NA
V: TRBV5-1
CDR3: CASSVNQGNTIYF
DNA: TGCGCCAGCAGCGTCAACCAGGGAAACACCATATATTTT

J: TRBJ1-2
size: NA
D: NA
V: TRBV19
CDR3: CASSRGNLNYGYTF
DNA: TGTGCCAGTAGTAGGGGAAACCTTAACTATGGCTACACCTTC

J: TRBJ2-7
size: NA
D: TRBD1
V: TRBV2
CDR3: CASSRQGSYEQYF
DNA: TGTGCCAGCAGTAGACAGGGATCCTACGAGCAGTACTTC

J: TRBJ1-6
size: NA
D: TRBD1
V: TRBV9
CDR3: CASSVATGVGSPLHF
DNA: TGTGCCAGCAGCGTAGCTACAGGGGTTGGTTCACCCCTCCACTTT

J: TRBJ2-3
size: NA
D: TRBD1
V: TRBV5-8
CDR3: CASSWAGGLADTQYF
DNA: TGTGCCAGCAGCTGGGCAGGGGGCTTAGCAGATACGCAGTATTTT

J: TRBJ2-2
size: NA
D: NA
V: TRBV13
CDR3: CASSLGHSGELFF
DNA: TGTGCCAGCAGCTTAGGACATTCCGGGGAGCTGTTTTTT

J: TRBJ1-2
size: once
D: TRBD1
V: TRBV5-6
CDR3: CASSLGRGLSYGYTF
DNA: TGTGCCAGCAGCTTGGGCAGGGGGCTCAGCTATGGCTACACCTTC

J: TRBJ2-2
size: NA
D: NA
V: TRBV7-6
CDR3: CASSLLGRVGTGELFF
DNA: TGTGCCAGCAGCTTACTTGGTAGGGTTGGAACCGGGGAGCTGTTTTTT

J: TRBJ1-2
size: few
D: NA
V: TRBV30
CDR3: CAWRGAGSYGYTF
DNA: TGTGCCTGGAGAGGCGCAGGGAGCTATGGCTACACCTTC

J: TRBJ2-1
size: medium-sized
D: NA
V: TRBV30
CDR3: CAFLDSNNEQFF
DNA: TGTGCCTTCCTGGACAGTAACAATGAGCAGTTCTTC

J: TRBJ1-5
size: NA
D: NA
V: TRBV13
CDR3: CASSLGRWGDAQHF
DNA: TGTGCCAGCAGCTTAGGCCGATGGGGCGATGCCCAGCATTTT

J: TRBJ2-7
size: NA
D: TRBD1
V: TRBV5-8
CDR3: CASSLEAGQGMDEQYF
DNA: TGTGCCAGCAGCTTGGAAGCCGGACAGGGGATGGACGAGCAGTACTTC

J: TRBJ2-5
size: NA
D: TRBD1
V: TRBV28
CDR3: CASSTPDRDFVETQYF
DNA: TGTGCCAGCAGTACCCCGGACAGGGATTTTGTTGAGACCCAGTACTTC